Below are 21 T cell receptor beta chains sequenced from a single sample in a study of CD8 T cells in ankylosing spondylitis. TCRdb re-called the 5' RACE reads through MiXCR, storing one row per CDR3 protein. The sample consists of 300,000 to 350,000 distinct CDR3 sequences, more than 9% of them appearing once. Specimen: blood, either unsorted or a sorted T cell fraction (not recorded which). These receptors all come from a female donor with ankylosing spondylitis or in good health (not recorded which).

This clonotype was detected ten times or more. The chain joins TRBV9 to TRBJ1-1, with D perhaps matching TRBD1 (6 bases). V gave up 3 bases and J gave up 1 base, with 13 bases separating them. Germline V gene data show CDR1 as SGDLS and CDR2 as YYNGEE. The CDR3 consists of 15 residues. CDR3 sequence (DNA): TGTGCCAGCAGCGCTACAGGGTTGGGGAACACTGAAGCTTTCTTT. This sequence encodes CASSATGLGNTEAFF.

This clonotype was seen a few times. The chain couples TRBV5-1 to TRBJ2-6; D is uncertain. Germline-derived CDR1 and CDR2 are SGHRS and YFSETQ. This CDR3 is built from 16 residues. The V end lost 0 bases, the J end lost 5 bases, and 12 bases lay between the germline ends. Here the CDR3 reads CASSLGYSARANVLTF. The CDR3 nucleotides are TGCGCCAGCAGCTTGGGGTACAGCGCGAGGGCCAACGTCCTGACTTTC.

This clonotype appeared many times. The CDR3 region is CASSLARGTYNEQFF. The CDR3 bases are TGTGCCAGCAGCTTAGCGAGGGGAACGTACAATGAGCAGTTCTTC. J is TRBJ2-1 and V is TRBV7-8, with D perhaps assigned TRBD1 or TRBD2 (5 bases each). This CDR3 is 15 amino acids long. Per germline, CDR1 SGHVS and CDR2 FQNEAQ. V lost 0 bases and J lost 4, with 10 bases in between. Full variable domain (outside the CDR3, taken from reference TRBV7-8 and TRBJ2-1): GAGVSQSPRYKVAKRGQDVALRCDPISGHVSLFWYQQALGQGPEFLTYFQNEAQLDKSGLPSDRFFAERPEGSVSTLKIQRTQQEDSAVYLCASSLARGTYNEQFFGPGTRLTVL.

This clonotype was recorded many times. V usage is TRBV20-1 and J usage is TRBJ2-1; possible D gene TRBD2, 6 bases. Trimming pared 5 bases from V and 5 bases from J, leaving 10 bases between. Germline assignment: CDR1 DFQATT and CDR2 SNEGSKA (reference sequence). The CDR3 covers 12 residues. The CDR3 sequence: CSAERRDNEQFF. Written as DNA, the CDR3 is TGCAGTGCTGAGAGGAGGGACAATGAGCAGTTCTTC.

The sample holds many counts of this clonotype. The chain uses TRBV20-1 and TRBJ2-3; D remains unclear. V lost 2 bases and J lost 3, with 9 bases in between. Germline CDR1 DFQATT, CDR2 SNEGSKA (reference sequence). The CDR3 consists of 13 residues. The DNA for the CDR3 is TGCAGTGCTAGACGTTTGTCTACAGATACGCAGTATTTT. Translation: CSARRLSTDTQYF.

This rearrangement joins TRBV10-3 to TRBJ2-7, with D possibly being TRBD1 (6 bases). The CDR3 sequence is 13 residues long. The V end was cut by 4 bases, the J end by 2 bases, with 9 bases between. The germline V gene encodes CDR1 ENHRY and CDR2 SYGVKD. The CDR3 DNA reads TGTGCCATCAGTGTAGGGACAACCTACGAGCAGTACTTC. Translating it yields CAISVGTTYEQYF.

The CDR3 region is CASSAERGYNEQFF. In nucleotides, the CDR3 is TGTGCCAGCAGTGCGGAGCGGGGTTACAATGAGCAGTTCTTC. The chain employs TRBV2 and TRBJ2-1; 7 positions match TRBD2. This CDR3 is built from 14 residues. Germline CDR1 SNHLY, CDR2 FYNNEI. V gave up 4 bases and J gave up 4 bases; unmatched junction bases: 4.

Ten or more counts support this clonotype. The J gene is TRBJ1-1, the V gene TRBV29-1; TRBD1 is a possible D gene (5 bases). The length of the CDR3 is 12 residues. Germline CDR1 is SQVTM and CDR2 is ANQGSEA. The CDR3 DNA reads TGCACCTCATGGGGGGGGAACACTGAAGCTTTCTTT. This gives the protein CTSWGGNTEAFF.

This clonotype was detected many times. This sequence joins TRBV5-1 and TRBJ1-1; D is unresolved. V shed 0 bases and J shed 0 bases, with 9 bases lying between them. Looked up from germline, CDR1 is SGHRS and CDR2 is YFSETQ. The CDR3 covers 15 residues. For the CDR3, the DNA is TGCGCCAGCAGCTTGGGTGGATACATGAACACTGAAGCTTTCTTT. Its translation is CASSLGGYMNTEAFF.

Worth noting for this clonotype: A much larger clone differs from this one at a single base, so this may be a read error. The chain carries TRBV12-3 or TRBV12-4 and TRBJ1-1; D remains ambiguous. V dropped 7 bases and J dropped 3 bases, with 12 bases sitting between them. This CDR3 contains 13 residues. CDR3 sequence (DNA): TGTGCCAGCAATTTGAGAGGGCACACTGAAGCTTTCTTT. Translation gives CASNLRGHTEAFF.

The table lists this clonotype with a few counts. The CDR3: CASSLNGNYGYTF. The CDR3 DNA follows: TGTGCCAGCAGTTTGAACGGGAACTATGGCTACACCTTC. This chain joins TRBV27 and TRBJ1-2; D gene unclear. This CDR3 comprises 13 residues. Trimming took 3 bases from V and 2 from J, leaving 7 bases between them. Germline V gives CDR1 MNHEY, CDR2 SMNVEV (reference sequence).

This clonotype was recorded at least ten times. The chain uses TRBV7-2 and TRBJ2-7; 7 bases agree with TRBD1. Germline CDR1 SGHTA, CDR2 FQGNSA. V was clipped by 1 base and J by 4 bases; unmatched bases: 4. This CDR3 is 14 amino acids long. Here the CDR3 reads CASSLGDRPYEQYF. The CDR3 DNA sequence: TGTGCCAGCAGCTTAGGGGACAGACCATACGAGCAGTACTTC.

This clonotype showed up just a few times. The V and J genes are TRBV20-1 and TRBJ2-7; D is perhaps TRBD1 (6 bases). The CDR3 contains 11 residues. Germline values: CDR1 DFQATT, CDR2 SNEGSKA (reference sequence). The CDR3 DNA reads TGCAGCACTTCAGGGGATGACGAGCAGTACTTC. Protein sequence: CSTSGDDEQYF.

This clonotype showed up many times. The rearrangement joins TRBV6-5 to TRBJ1-2; D call uncertain. V was trimmed by 4 bases and J by 7 bases, leaving 16 bases between them. From germline, CDR1 is MNHEY and CDR2 SVGAGI. The CDR3 totals 14 residues. CDR3 protein: CASSSRSSRGGYTF. The CDR3 coding sequence is TGTGCCAGCAGTTCTAGGTCTTCCCGAGGTGGCTACACCTTC.

This clonotype has ten or more counts. J is TRBJ2-7 and V is TRBV28, with 8 bases that match TRBD1. The ends lost 7 bases at V and 3 bases at J; junction bases unmatched: 8. The CDR3 consists of 14 residues. Germline V CDR1 and CDR2: MDHEN, SYDVKM. The CDR3 DNA reads as TGTGCCAGCACCCCTCGGACAGGGCGCTACGAGCAGTACTTC. This gives the protein CASTPRTGRYEQYF.

As to this clonotype: Possible read error: a much larger clone is one base away. The chain is built from TRBV28 and TRBJ2-5; D possibly corresponds to TRBD2 (5 bases). This CDR3 is 14 amino acids long. CDR1 MDHEN and CDR2 SYDVKM come from the germline V gene. The CDR3 nucleotides are TGTGCCAGCTGTTTAGTCGGGGACCAAGAGACCCAGTACTTC. Translated: CASCLVGDQETQYF. The entire variable domain, with the rest obtained from reference TRBV28 and TRBJ2-5, is as follows: DVKVTQSSRYLVKRTGEKVFLECVQDMDHENMFWYRQDPGLGLRLIYFSYDVKMKEKGDIPEGYSVSREKKERFSLILESASTNQTSMYLCASCLVGDQETQYFGPGTRLLVL.

This clonotype was seen many times. The chain joins TRBV20-1 to TRBJ2-5; a weak D match, TRBD1 (6 bases). The CDR3 contains 12 residues. The germline V gene has CDR1 DFQATT and CDR2 SNEGSKA (reference sequence). V was pared by 3 bases and J by 5 bases, with 10 bases between. The DNA of the CDR3 is TGCAGTGCTAGTAGGGGGTCGGAGACCCAGTACTTC. It translates to CSASRGSETQYF.

In its sample, this clonotype was seen a few times. The chain uses TRBV7-9 and TRBJ1-1; tentatively, D is TRBD1 (5 bases). CDR1 SEHNR and CDR2 FQNEAQ come from the germline V gene (reference sequence). V lost 5 bases to trimming and J lost 1 base, with 14 bases between them. The CDR3 contains 15 residues. CDR3: CASSASRVGNTEAFF. DNA of the CDR3: TGTGCCAGCAGCGCATCCAGGGTAGGGAACACTGAAGCTTTCTTT.

This clonotype was seen a few times. This chain joins TRBV20-1 and TRBJ2-2; TRBD1 is a possible D gene (6 bases). Germline values: CDR1 DFQATT, CDR2 SNEGSKA (reference sequence). Trimming stripped 4 bases from V and 7 bases from J, with 13 bases between. The length of the CDR3 is 13 residues. CDR3 region: CSAINRVNGELFF. CDR3 DNA sequence: TGCAGTGCTATAAACAGGGTTAACGGGGAGCTGTTTTTT.

In this sample, this clonotype turned up a few times. This chain uses TRBV20-1 with TRBJ2-5, with D hard to call. CDR1 and CDR2 from the germline V gene are DFQATT and SNEGSKA (reference sequence). Trimming cost V 6 bases and J 0 bases, with 11 bases left between them. The CDR3 contains 13 residues. The CDR3 DNA sequence: TGCAGTGCCCCCTGGGCAAACCAAGAGACCCAGTACTTC. This gives the protein CSAPWANQETQYF.

This clonotype was detected a few times. The rearrangement joins TRBV30 to TRBJ2-2; the D is unclear. The length of the CDR3 is 10 residues. Trimming cost V 4 bases and J 3 bases, with 0 bases left between them. From germline, CDR1 is GTSNPN and CDR2 SVGIG (reference sequence). CDR3 in amino acids: CAWNTGELFF. The CDR3 region has the DNA TGTGCCTGGAACACCGGGGAGCTGTTTTTT.